The 21 T cell receptor beta chains below all came from one sample that was sequenced in a study of T cells expressing NK-cell markers. No DNA is given; TCRdb re-called the 5' RACE reads and lists each CDR3 protein once. Recorded for this sample: 250,000 or so distinct CDR3 sequences. The sample comprised blood T cells: a sorted CD56 or NKG2C T cell subset, CD4+ or CD8+ T cells, or bulk PBMC T cells (not recorded which). The source is a woman aged 18 to 69 in good health.

The V gene is TRBV29-1, the J gene TRBJ2-5; no DNA is available, so the TRBD1 call from TCRdb remains unchecked. CDR1 SQVTM and CDR2 ANQGSEA come from the germline V gene. The length of the CDR3 is 14 residues. CDR3 in amino acids: CSARTGVPGETQYF.

The genes are TRBV19 and TRBJ1-1; TCRdb's assignment of TRBD1 cannot be checked, as there is no DNA. The germline gives CDR1 LNHDA, CDR2 SQIVND (reference sequence). The CDR3 sequence is 16 residues long. CDR3 residues: CASSSRGRGMNTEAFF.

The chain employs TRBV20-1 and TRBJ2-1; TCRdb indicates TRBD2, and absent DNA this call remains unverified. Germline V CDR1 and CDR2: DFQATT, SNEGSKA (reference sequence). The CDR3 consists of 11 residues. CDR3 residues: CSARQGLARVF.

The chain has TRBV23-1 and TRBJ2-1; TCRdb names TRBD2, which stays unverified in the absence of DNA. TRBV23-1 belongs to the ORF category, with a function that is uncertain. The CDR3 is made up of 20 amino acids. Here the CDR3 reads CASSHTGTSGSEVSYNEQFF.

This chain links TRBV7-9 with TRBJ1-1; absent DNA, TCRdb's TRBD1 call cannot be checked. The CDR3 totals 15 residues. Germline V lookup: CDR1 SEHNR, CDR2 FQNEAQ (reference sequence). The CDR3 sequence: CASSLETGMNTEAFF.

The V call is TRBV28, the J call TRBJ1-2. This CDR3 comprises 13 residues. From germline, CDR1 is MDHEN and CDR2 SYDVKM. This CDR3 reads CASMPGRHYGYTF.

The chain recombines TRBV27 with TRBJ1-5; TCRdb's D call, TRBD1, is unchecked because there is no DNA. Germline V gives CDR1 MNHEY, CDR2 SMNVEV (reference sequence). The CDR3 runs 15 residues. CDR3 protein: CASSLTGPGGQPQHF.

V gene TRBV5-1 combines with J gene TRBJ2-2; TCRdb picks TRBD2, but there is no DNA to check that call. This CDR3 has 14 amino acids. Germline V gene sequence: CDR1 SGHRS, CDR2 YFSETQ. The CDR3 sequence: CASSGAGTPGELFF.

The V call is TRBV25-1, the J call TRBJ2-7. The CDR3 consists of 17 residues. Looked up from germline, CDR1 is MGHDK and CDR2 is SYGVNS. The CDR3 is CASSEYNLAGRTYEQYF.

V and J are TRBV24-1 and TRBJ2-7; the TRBD2 assignment by TCRdb is unverifiable without DNA. The CDR3 contains 17 residues. Germline V lookup: CDR1 KGHDR, CDR2 SFDVKD. CDR3: CATSDLEGSLSSYEQYF.

The chain uses TRBV7-3 and TRBJ1-2; TCRdb's assignment of TRBD1 cannot be checked, as there is no DNA. The CDR3 covers 15 residues. Germline CDR1 is SGHTA and CDR2 is FQGTGA. CDR3 loop: CASSQKQGALSGYTF.

The chain uses TRBV12-3 or TRBV12-4 and TRBJ1-3; lacking DNA, the TRBD1 call made by TCRdb goes unchecked. The CDR3 has 15 amino acids. The CDR3 reads CASRFTTGTGNTIYF.

The chain has TRBV27 and TRBJ2-7; the TRBD2 assignment by TCRdb is unverifiable without DNA. The CDR3 length is 13 residues. Per germline, CDR1 MNHEY and CDR2 SMNVEV (reference sequence). CDR3 protein: CASSAGRTYEQYF.

J is TRBJ1-4 and V is TRBV20-1. CDR3 size: 13 residues. From germline, CDR1 is DFQATT and CDR2 SNEGSKA (reference sequence). The CDR3 here is CSAATATNEKLFF.

The chain recombines TRBV18 with TRBJ1-1; TCRdb selects TRBD1, and the lack of DNA leaves this call unchecked. Germline loops: CDR1 KGHSH, CDR2 LQKENI. This CDR3 region has 14 residues. The CDR3: CASSPAEGATEAFF.

The chain links TRBV20-1 to TRBJ2-3; TCRdb picks TRBD2, but there is no DNA to check that call. In germline, CDR1 is DFQATT, CDR2 SNEGSKA (reference sequence). The CDR3 loop spans 13 amino acids. CDR3 in amino acids: CSPTWEGLHTQYF.

This rearrangement joins TRBV29-1 to TRBJ1-4. This CDR3 contains 13 residues. Looked up from germline, CDR1 is SQVTM and CDR2 is ANQGSEA. CDR3 residues: CSVEGPSNEKLFF. Variable domain in full (rest from reference TRBV29-1 and TRBJ1-4): SAVISQKPSRDICQRGTSLTIQCQVDSQVTMMFWYRQQPGQSLTLIATANQGSEATYESGFVIDKFPISRPNLTFSTLTVSNMSPEDSSIYLCSVEGPSNEKLFFGSGTQLSVL.

V and J are TRBV6-5 and TRBJ2-1; without DNA, the TCRdb call of TRBD1 cannot be checked. Per germline, CDR1 MNHEY and CDR2 SVGAGI. The CDR3 consists of 15 residues. The CDR3 loop is CASSYSGTAYNEQFF.

This rearrangement joins TRBV7-2 to TRBJ2-7; the TCRdb call, TRBD2, lacks DNA for checking. Germline V gene lookup returns CDR1 SGHTA and CDR2 FQGNSA. The CDR3 consists of 14 residues. CDR3 residues: CASSITSGIAEQYF.

The chain combines TRBV27 with TRBJ2-6; TCRdb lists TRBD1, though no DNA is available to test this call. Germline CDR1 is MNHEY and CDR2 is SMNVEV (reference sequence). This CDR3 is built from 15 residues. The CDR3 region is CASSPPYSGANVLTF.

The genes are TRBV7-7 and TRBJ1-5. The CDR3 runs to 15 residues. Per the germline V gene, CDR1 is SSHAT and CDR2 is FNYEAQ (reference sequence). The CDR3 sequence is CASSLSTDSNQPQHF.